Given below is one TCR beta chain in context. Its antigen is not identified. One end of the junction does not line up with germline, which may come from a read error. Included in the TCR beta cDNA libraries were unique molecular identifiers. Each batch of about 0.95 to 10 million T cells produced roughly 450,000 cDNA molecules. MiXCR, applied by TCRdb to the PCR reads, yields one record per CDR3 protein. Of under 900,000 distinct CDR3 sequences listed, around 50% are singletons. There are 14 residues in the CDR3. The germline V gene encodes CDR1 SSHAT and CDR2 FNYEAQ (reference sequence). These data originate in a study of post-analysis software for immune sequencing data. Study overall: Some patients lacked subtype; others had relapsing-remitting, secondary progressive or progressive-relapsing disease. Study findings and constraints: Samples from a shared batch, those prepared together, strongly co-clustered by F measure. Patients used four to six TRBV segments, including TRBV5-6, TRBV5-1 and TRBV20-1, more often than controls. Controls significantly exceeded multiple sclerosis patients in normalized Chao1 diversity.

The specimen was blood. The receptor was isolated from a girl between 5 and 17 years old with multiple sclerosis. The chain has TRBV7-7 and TRBJ2-1; D may be TRBD2 (5 bases). Written as DNA, the CDR3 is TGTGCTAGCAGCCGCGGCCCCGGGGTGGATGAGCAGTTCTTC. It encodes CASSRGPGVDEQFF.